This T cell receptor (beta chain) was observed in a study of beta chain features in type 1 diabetes. General study findings and limits: Reads derived from cDNA could over-represent cells showing high TCR expression. The question left open here concerned HLA type influencing TCRB rearrangement.

Reverse transcribing all isolated RNA meant expressed TCRB transcripts were sequenced. Produced via immunoSEQ multiplex PCR; TCRdb's table is partial and in-frame only. Of hundreds of thousands of clones listed, roughly 30% are singletons. Of note for this clone: Its antigen is undetermined.

By way of CD45RO/CCR7/CD25/CD127/CD95/CD27, the CD4+ regulatory, stem cell-like memory, central memory and naive cells were sorted. CDR1 and CDR2 from the germline V gene are MGHRA and YSYEKL. The CDR3 has 13 amino acids. J was trimmed by 1 base and V by 4 bases; bases with no gene match: 0. The chain recombines TRBV4-1 with TRBJ2-5; 7 nucleotides agree with TRBD2. What was sequenced was naive CD4+ T cells from blood. The clonotype comes from a man aged 18-30 years in good health. CDR3 sequence reads: CASSRLAQETQYF. CDR3 bases: TGCGCCAGCAGCCGACTAGCCCAAGAGACCCAGTACTTC.